The following is a T cell receptor (beta chain) sequence with its context. This sample is drawn from a study of blood T cell repertoires in COVID-19. Turning to the study itself: The United States, Italy and Spain supplied acute and convalescent COVID-19 samples.

Study processing details: Estimates of nucleated cell counts were drawn from the amplification of reference gene primers. Generated by immunoSEQ multiplex PCR, the TCRdb table keeps only in-frame clones and is missing some. The V and J calls and clone size were taken over from that table, and D and trimming were inferred from the DNA. The sample records roughly 180,000 clones, about 82% being singletons. V gave up 3 bases and J gave up 7 bases, with 13 bases separating them. The germline V gene encodes CDR1 MNHNS and CDR2 SASEGT. The CDR3 sequence is 14 residues long. The V and J genes are TRBV6-1 and TRBJ1-5; D is unclear. The receptor was isolated from a woman aged 25-40 years with acute or convalescent COVID-19. Sequencing input: peripheral blood. CDR3 in DNA: TGTGCCAGCAGTGAGAGGGAGGTAGGGCAGCCCCAGCATTTT. Amino acid sequence: CASSEREVGQPQHF.